This TCR beta chain came from a study of identical twins. This clonotype has only a few counts. Germline values: CDR1 DFQATT, CDR2 SNEGSKA (reference sequence). J lost 5 bases, V lost 0 bases, and 11 bases had no gene match. This CDR3 has 16 residues. MiXCR was run by TCRdb on the 5' RACE reads, yielding one entry per CDR3 protein. The sample lists 430,000 or so distinct CDR3 sequences; 20% to 25% were seen once. The same sample was also studied in work on T cells expressing NK-cell markers. That paper states: CD3+CD56+NKG2C+, CD3+CD56+NKG2C- and CD3+CD56-NKG2C+ T cells, once sorted, supplied the TCR beta repertoires. Seven sequenced donors out of eight were HCMV-seropositive, one seronegative. NKG2C+ dominant clonotypes from 5 to 7 donors made up about 1.0-7.5% of CD8+ T cells.

The TCR originated in a woman between 18 and 29 years old in good health. The chain uses TRBV20-1 and TRBJ2-3; the match to TRBD2 covers 7 bases. The sequencing sample was made of CD4+ T cells sorted from blood. CDR3 protein: CSARDVSGWGRDTQYF. Here the CDR3 DNA reads TGCAGTGCTAGAGATGTTAGCGGGTGGGGAAGAGATACGCAGTATTTT.